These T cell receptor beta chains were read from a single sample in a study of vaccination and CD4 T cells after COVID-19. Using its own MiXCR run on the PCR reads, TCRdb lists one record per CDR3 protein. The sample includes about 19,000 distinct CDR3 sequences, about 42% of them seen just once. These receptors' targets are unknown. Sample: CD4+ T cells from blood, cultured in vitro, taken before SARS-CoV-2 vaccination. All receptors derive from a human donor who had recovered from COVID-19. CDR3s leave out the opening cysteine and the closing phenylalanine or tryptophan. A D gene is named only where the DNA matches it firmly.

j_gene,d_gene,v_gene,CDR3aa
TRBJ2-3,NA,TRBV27,ASRGPPDTQY
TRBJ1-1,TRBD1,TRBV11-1,ASSSRDRGTNQAF
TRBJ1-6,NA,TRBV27,ASSLSGGDRTYNSPLH
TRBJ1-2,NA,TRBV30,AWSPGDYGYT
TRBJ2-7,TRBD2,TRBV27,ASRTGSGRTEQY
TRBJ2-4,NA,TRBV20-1,SAPPPGDIQY
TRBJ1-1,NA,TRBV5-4,ASSQGPLFPNTEAF
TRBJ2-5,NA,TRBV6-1,ASSQNGGETQY
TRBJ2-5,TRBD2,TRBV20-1,SARDSFLAGDFVTQY
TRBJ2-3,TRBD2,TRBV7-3,ASSLTSGKADTQY
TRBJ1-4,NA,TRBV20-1,SARPPGEKLF
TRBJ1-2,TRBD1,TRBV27,ASSMIGQGANYGYT